This T cell receptor beta chain appears in the sequencing data of a study of T cell changes during pregnancy in multiple sclerosis. TCRdb's table, derived via immunoSEQ multiplex PCR, lists solely in-frame clones and lacks some. The sample has about 67,000 clones; around nine tenths are singletons. Germline lookup yields CDR1 SGHVS and CDR2 FNYEAQ. The V gene end was trimmed by 4 bases and the J gene end by 0 bases; junction bases not matched to a gene: 6. The length of the CDR3 is 16 residues. The material was peripheral blood, obtained in the first trimester of pregnancy. The chain carries TRBV7-6 and TRBJ2-7, with 10 bases lining up with TRBD1. The source is a female donor in good health, enrolled as a control in a pregnancy study. The DNA for the CDR3 is TGTGCCAGCAGCTCAGACAGGGGGCGCCCCTCCTACGAGCAGTACTTC. Its translation is CASSSDRGRPSYEQYF.